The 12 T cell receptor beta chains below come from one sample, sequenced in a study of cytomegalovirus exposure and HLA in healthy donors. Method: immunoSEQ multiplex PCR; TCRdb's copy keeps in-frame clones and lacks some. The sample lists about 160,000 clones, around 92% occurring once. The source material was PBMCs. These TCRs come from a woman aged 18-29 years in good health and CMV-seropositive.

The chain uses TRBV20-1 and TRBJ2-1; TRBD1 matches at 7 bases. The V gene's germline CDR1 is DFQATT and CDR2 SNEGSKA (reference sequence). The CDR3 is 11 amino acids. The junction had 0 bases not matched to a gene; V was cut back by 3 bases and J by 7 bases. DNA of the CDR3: TGCAGTGCTAGGGGACAGAATGAGCAGTTCTTC. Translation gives CSARGQNEQFF.

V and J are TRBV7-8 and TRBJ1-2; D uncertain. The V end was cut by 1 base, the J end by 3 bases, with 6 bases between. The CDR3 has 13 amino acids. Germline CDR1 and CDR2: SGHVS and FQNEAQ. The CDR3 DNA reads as TGTGCCAGCAGCTTAGGCGCCGACTATGGCTACACCTTC. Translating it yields CASSLGADYGYTF.

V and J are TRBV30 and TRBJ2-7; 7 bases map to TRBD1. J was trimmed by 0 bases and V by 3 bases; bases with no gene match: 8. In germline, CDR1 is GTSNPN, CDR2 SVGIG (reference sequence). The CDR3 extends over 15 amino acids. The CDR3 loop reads CAWRGWTGNSYEQYF. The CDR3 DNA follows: TGTGCCTGGAGGGGGTGGACAGGAAACTCCTACGAGCAGTACTTC.

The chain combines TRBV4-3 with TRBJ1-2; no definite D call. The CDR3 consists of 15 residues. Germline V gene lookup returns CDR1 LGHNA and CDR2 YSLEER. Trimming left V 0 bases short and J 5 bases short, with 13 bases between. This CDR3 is CASSQDTGRPYGYTF. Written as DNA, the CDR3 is TGCGCCAGCAGCCAAGATACGGGGAGACCTTATGGCTACACCTTC.

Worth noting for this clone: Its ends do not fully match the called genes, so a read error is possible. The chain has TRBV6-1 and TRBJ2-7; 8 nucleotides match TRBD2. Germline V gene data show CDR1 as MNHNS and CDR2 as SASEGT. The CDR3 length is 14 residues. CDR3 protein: CASWWTGGRYEQHF. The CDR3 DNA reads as TGTGCCAGCTGGTGGACGGGGGGGAGATACGAGCAGCACTTC.

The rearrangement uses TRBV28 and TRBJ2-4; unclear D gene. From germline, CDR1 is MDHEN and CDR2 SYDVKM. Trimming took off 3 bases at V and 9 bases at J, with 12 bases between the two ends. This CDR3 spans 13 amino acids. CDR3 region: CASSFNPTRIQYF. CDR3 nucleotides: TGTGCCAGCAGTTTTAATCCCACTCGCATTCAGTACTTC.

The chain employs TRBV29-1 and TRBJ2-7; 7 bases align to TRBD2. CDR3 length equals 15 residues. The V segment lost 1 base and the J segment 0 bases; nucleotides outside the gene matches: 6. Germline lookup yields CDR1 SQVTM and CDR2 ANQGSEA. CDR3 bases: TGCAGCGTTGAAGCACTAGCGAGTAACTCCTACGAGCAGTACTTC. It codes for CSVEALASNSYEQYF.

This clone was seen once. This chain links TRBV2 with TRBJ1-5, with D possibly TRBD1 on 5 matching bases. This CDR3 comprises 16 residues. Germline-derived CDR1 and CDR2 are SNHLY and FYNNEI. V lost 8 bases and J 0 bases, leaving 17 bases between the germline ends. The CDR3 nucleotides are TGTGCCAGCCATTTGACCGGGGGACGTAGCAATCAGCCCCAGCATTTT. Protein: CASHLTGGRSNQPQHF.

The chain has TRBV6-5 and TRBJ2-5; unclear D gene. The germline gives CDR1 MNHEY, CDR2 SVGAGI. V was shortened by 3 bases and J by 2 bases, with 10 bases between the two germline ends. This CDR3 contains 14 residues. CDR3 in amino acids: CASSYSRRQETQYF. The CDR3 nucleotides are TGTGCCAGCAGTTATTCTAGGCGGCAAGAGACCCAGTACTTC.

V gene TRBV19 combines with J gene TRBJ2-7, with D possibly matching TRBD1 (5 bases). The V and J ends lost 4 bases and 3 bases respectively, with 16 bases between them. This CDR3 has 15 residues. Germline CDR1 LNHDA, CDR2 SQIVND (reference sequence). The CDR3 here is CASSTQGWGIYEQYF. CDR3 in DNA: TGTGCCAGTAGTACCCAGGGTTGGGGAATCTACGAGCAGTACTTC.

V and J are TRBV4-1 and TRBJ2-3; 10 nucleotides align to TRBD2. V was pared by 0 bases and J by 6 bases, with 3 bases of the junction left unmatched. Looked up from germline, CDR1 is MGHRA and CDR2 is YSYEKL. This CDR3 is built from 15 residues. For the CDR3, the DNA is TGCGCCAGCAGCCAAGAAGCGGGAGGGCCGGATACGCAGTATTTT. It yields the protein CASSQEAGGPDTQYF.

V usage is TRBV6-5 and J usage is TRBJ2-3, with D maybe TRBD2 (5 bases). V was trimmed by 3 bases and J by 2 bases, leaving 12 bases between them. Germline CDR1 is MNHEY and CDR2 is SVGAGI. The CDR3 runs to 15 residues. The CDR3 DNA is TGTGCCAGCAGTTATCAAGCGGAATACACAGATACGCAGTATTTT. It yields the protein CASSYQAEYTDTQYF.